This T cell receptor (beta chain) was observed in a study of blood T cell repertoires in COVID-19. Overall study context: T cells, B-cell-depleted T cells, or PBMCs supplied cDNA or gDNA.

CDR3 length: 18 amino acids. Original processing notes: The assay estimated nucleated cells by amplifying reference gene primers. Method: immunoSEQ multiplex PCR; TCRdb's copy keeps in-frame clones and lacks some. The DNA was the basis for D and trimming; V, J and clone size are from that table. This table holds approximately 110,000 clones, approximately 90% found once. Sequencing used peripheral blood. The sequence was obtained from a woman aged 70 to 79 who had recovered from COVID-19. The chain carries TRBV21-1 and TRBJ1-1; whether TRBD1, the table's D call, matches the DNA was not checked. TRBV21-1 corresponds to a pseudogene. The CDR3 here is CASSITCPDTAANTEAFF. The CDR3 coding sequence is TGTGCCAGCAGCATAACCTGCCCAGACACCGCAGCGAACACTGAAGCTTTCTTT.